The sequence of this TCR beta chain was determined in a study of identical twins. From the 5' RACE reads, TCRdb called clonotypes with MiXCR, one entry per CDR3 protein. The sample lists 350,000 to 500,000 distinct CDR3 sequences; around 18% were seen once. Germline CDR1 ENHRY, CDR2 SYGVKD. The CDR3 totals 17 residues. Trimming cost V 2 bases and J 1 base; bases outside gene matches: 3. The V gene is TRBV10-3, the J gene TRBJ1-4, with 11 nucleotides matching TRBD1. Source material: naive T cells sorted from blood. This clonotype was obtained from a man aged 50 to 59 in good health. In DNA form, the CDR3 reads TGTGCCATCAGTGAGAAGGGACAGGGGGTAACTAATGAAAAACTGTTTTTT. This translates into CAISEKGQGVTNEKLFF.